This T cell receptor (beta chain) is from a study of T cell responses to AZD1222 COVID-19 vaccine. Study-wide results and caveats: Reportedly, nearly half the spike-specific TCRs target unmutated variant regions. A mostly white British donor set with more females was recruited, and clonal diversity was possibly underestimated.

Method: immunoSEQ multiplex PCR; TCRdb's copy keeps in-frame clones and lacks some. This table has about 150,000 clones, approximately 92% appearing once. This CDR3 contains 13 residues. Trimming removed 5 bases at V and 4 bases at J, with 11 bases between. The germline CDR1 and CDR2 sequences are SGHTA and FQGNSA. In the case of this clone: Its antigen is undetermined.

The chain uses TRBV7-2 and TRBJ1-1; D is ambiguous. The TCR sequence derives from an adult who received the AZD1222 COVID-19 vaccine. Specimen: peripheral blood, collected 28 days after the second AZD1222 dose. Here the CDR3 DNA reads TGTGCCAGCAGCCCCAACCGACCCACTGAAGCTTTCTTT. This translates into CASSPNRPTEAFF.